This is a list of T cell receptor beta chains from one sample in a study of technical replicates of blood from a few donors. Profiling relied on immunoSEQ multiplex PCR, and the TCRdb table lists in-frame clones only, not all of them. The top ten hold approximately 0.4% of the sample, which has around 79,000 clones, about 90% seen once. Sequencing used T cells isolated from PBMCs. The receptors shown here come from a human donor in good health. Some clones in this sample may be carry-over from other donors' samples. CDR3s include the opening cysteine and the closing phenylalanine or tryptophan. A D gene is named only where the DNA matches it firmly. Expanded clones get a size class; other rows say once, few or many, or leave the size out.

cdr3_aa: CATHTGQGGVYGYTF
cdr3_nt: TGTGCCACCCACACTGGACAGGGTGGGGTGTATGGCTACACCTTC
clone_size: -
j_call: TRBJ1-2
d_call: TRBD1
v_call: TRBV19

cdr3_aa: CAWTRDRGNYEQYF
cdr3_nt: TGTGCCTGGACCCGGGACAGGGGAAATTACGAGCAGTACTTC
clone_size: -
j_call: TRBJ2-7
d_call: TRBD1
v_call: TRBV30

cdr3_aa: CASSQDSQGRTEAFF
cdr3_nt: TGCGCCAGCAGCCAAGATTCACAGGGGCGCACTGAAGCTTTCTTT
clone_size: -
j_call: TRBJ1-1
d_call: TRBD1
v_call: TRBV4-3

cdr3_aa: CASSQDLWGARNEKLFF
cdr3_nt: TGCGCCAGCAGCCAAGATCTATGGGGCGCAAGGAATGAAAAACTGTTTTTT
clone_size: -
j_call: TRBJ1-4
d_call: -
v_call: TRBV4-3

cdr3_aa: CASRGSEKLFF
cdr3_nt: TGTGCCAGCAGGGGGAGTGAAAAACTGTTTTTT
clone_size: -
j_call: TRBJ1-4
d_call: -
v_call: TRBV28

cdr3_aa: CASTPSRVYTEAFF
cdr3_nt: TGTGCCAGCACCCCATCGAGGGTCTACACTGAAGCTTTCTTT
clone_size: once
j_call: TRBJ1-1
d_call: -
v_call: TRBV27

cdr3_aa: CASSHSGRNEKLFF
cdr3_nt: TGTGCCAGCAGCCATTCAGGCAGGAATGAAAAACTGTTTTTT
clone_size: -
j_call: TRBJ1-4
d_call: -
v_call: TRBV14

cdr3_aa: CASSLYGTTWSSYEQYF
cdr3_nt: TGTGCCAGCAGCTTATACGGGACTACCTGGAGCTCCTACGAGCAGTACTTC
clone_size: -
j_call: TRBJ2-7
d_call: TRBD2
v_call: TRBV7-2

cdr3_aa: CASSLTYGGVSGRIYEQYF
cdr3_nt: TGCGCCAGCAGCCTTACCTACGGAGGAGTTAGCGGGAGGATCTACGAGCAGTACTTC
clone_size: -
j_call: TRBJ2-7
d_call: TRBD2
v_call: TRBV4-3

cdr3_aa: CASSDSDTLDTQYF
cdr3_nt: TGTGCCAGCAGTGACTCAGATACTCTGGATACGCAGTATTTT
clone_size: -
j_call: TRBJ2-3
d_call: -
v_call: TRBV6-4

cdr3_aa: CASRDGQGVTDTQYF
cdr3_nt: TGTGCCAGCAGGGACGGACAGGGGGTCACAGATACGCAGTATTTT
clone_size: once
j_call: TRBJ2-3
d_call: TRBD1
v_call: TRBV7-3

cdr3_aa: CASSQGWSTGGPQETQYF
cdr3_nt: TGTGCCAGCAGCCAAGGGTGGTCAACGGGAGGGCCTCAAGAGACCCAGTACTTC
clone_size: -
j_call: TRBJ2-5
d_call: TRBD2
v_call: TRBV14

cdr3_aa: CASSSMTSGNEQFF
cdr3_nt: TGTGCCAGCAGCTCTATGACTAGCGGGAATGAGCAGTTCTTC
clone_size: once
j_call: TRBJ2-1
d_call: TRBD2
v_call: TRBV7-6

cdr3_aa: CAWGTSGIHNEQFF
cdr3_nt: TGTGCCTGGGGCACTAGCGGGATTCACAATGAGCAGTTCTTC
clone_size: -
j_call: TRBJ2-1
d_call: TRBD2
v_call: TRBV30

cdr3_aa: CATSPGQTPETQYF
cdr3_nt: TGTGCCACCAGCCCAGGACAAACGCCAGAGACCCAGTACTTC
clone_size: -
j_call: TRBJ2-5
d_call: -
v_call: TRBV15

cdr3_aa: CASSLNLAYEQYF
cdr3_nt: TGTGCCAGCAGCTTAAACCTAGCCTACGAGCAGTACTTC
clone_size: -
j_call: TRBJ2-7
d_call: -
v_call: TRBV7-3

cdr3_aa: CAFRRTGLSYEQYF
cdr3_nt: TGTGCCTTTAGACGGACAGGGTTGTCCTACGAGCAGTACTTC
clone_size: once
j_call: TRBJ2-7
d_call: TRBD1
v_call: TRBV30

cdr3_aa: CSVVTGLSYEQYF
cdr3_nt: TGCAGCGTTGTGACAGGACTTTCCTACGAGCAGTACTTC
clone_size: -
j_call: TRBJ2-7
d_call: -
v_call: TRBV29-1

cdr3_aa: CATSRDRLAGDLEQYF
cdr3_nt: TGTGCCACCAGCAGAGACCGACTAGCGGGAGATTTGGAACAGTACTTC
clone_size: -
j_call: TRBJ2-7
d_call: TRBD2
v_call: TRBV15

cdr3_aa: CASSWGTVNTGELFF
cdr3_nt: TGTGCCAGCAGTTGGGGGACAGTTAACACCGGGGAGCTGTTTTTT
clone_size: -
j_call: TRBJ2-2
d_call: TRBD1
v_call: TRBV27

cdr3_aa: CAWSVIGGGQPQHF
cdr3_nt: TGTGCCTGGAGTGTAATAGGGGGGGGTCAGCCCCAGCATTTT
clone_size: -
j_call: TRBJ1-5
d_call: -
v_call: TRBV30

cdr3_aa: CASSLDRADFGKLFF
cdr3_nt: TGTGCCAGCAGCCTCGACAGGGCGGATTTCGGAAAACTGTTTTTT
clone_size: -
j_call: TRBJ1-4
d_call: TRBD1
v_call: TRBV7-9

cdr3_aa: CASPPGNTEAFF
cdr3_nt: TGTGCCAGCCCCCCAGGGAACACTGAAGCTTTCTTT
clone_size: -
j_call: TRBJ1-1
d_call: -
v_call: TRBV6-1

cdr3_aa: CASRASSSEQFF
cdr3_nt: TGCGCCAGCAGAGCTAGCTCCTCTGAGCAGTTCTTC
clone_size: -
j_call: TRBJ2-1
d_call: -
v_call: TRBV5-1

cdr3_aa: CASSLTGEKLFF
cdr3_nt: TGTGCCAGCAGCTTGACAGGGGAAAAACTGTTTTTT
clone_size: -
j_call: TRBJ1-4
d_call: TRBD1
v_call: TRBV11-2